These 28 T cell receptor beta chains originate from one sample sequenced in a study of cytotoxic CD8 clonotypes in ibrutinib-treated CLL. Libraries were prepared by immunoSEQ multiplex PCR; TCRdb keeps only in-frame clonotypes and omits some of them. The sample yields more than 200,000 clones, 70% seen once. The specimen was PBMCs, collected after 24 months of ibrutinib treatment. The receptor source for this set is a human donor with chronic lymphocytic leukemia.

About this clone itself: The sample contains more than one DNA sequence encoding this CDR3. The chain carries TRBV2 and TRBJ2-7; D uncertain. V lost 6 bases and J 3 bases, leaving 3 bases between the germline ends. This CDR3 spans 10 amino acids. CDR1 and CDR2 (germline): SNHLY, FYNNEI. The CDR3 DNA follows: TGTGCCAGCAGGGGCTACGAGCAGTACTTC. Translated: CASRGYEQYF. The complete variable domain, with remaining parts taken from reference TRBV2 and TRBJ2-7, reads EPEVTQTPSHQVTQMGQEVILRCVPISNHLYFYWYRQILGQKVEFLVSFYNNEISEKSEIFDDQFSVERPDGSNFTLKIRSTKLEDSAMYFCASRGYEQYFGPGTRLTVT.

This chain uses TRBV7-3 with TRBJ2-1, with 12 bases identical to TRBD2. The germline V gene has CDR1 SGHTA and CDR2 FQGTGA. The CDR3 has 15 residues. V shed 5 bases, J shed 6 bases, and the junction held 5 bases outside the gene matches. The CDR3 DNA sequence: TGTGCCAGCAGCACGACTAGCGGGAGTGGCAATGAGCAGTTCTTC. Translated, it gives CASSTTSGSGNEQFF.

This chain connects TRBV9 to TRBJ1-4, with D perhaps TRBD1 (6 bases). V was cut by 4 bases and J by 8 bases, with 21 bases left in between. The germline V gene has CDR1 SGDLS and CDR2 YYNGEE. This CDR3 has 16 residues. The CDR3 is CASSSVGPGGREKLFF. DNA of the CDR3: TGTGCCAGCAGCTCCGTAGGGCCGGGGGGCAGGGAAAAACTGTTTTTT. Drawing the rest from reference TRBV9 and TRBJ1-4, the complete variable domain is DSGVTQTPKHLITATGQRVTLRCSPRSGDLSVYWYQQSLDQGLQFLIQYYNGEERAKGNILERFSAQQFPDLHSELNLSSLELGDSALYFCASSSVGPGGREKLFFGSGTQLSVL.

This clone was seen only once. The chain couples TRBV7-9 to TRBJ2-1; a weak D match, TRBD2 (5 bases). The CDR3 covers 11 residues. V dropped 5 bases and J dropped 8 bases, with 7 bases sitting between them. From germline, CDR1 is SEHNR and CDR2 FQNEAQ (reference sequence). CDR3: CASSLGDEQFF. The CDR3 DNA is TGTGCCAGCAGCCTCGGGGATGAGCAGTTCTTC.

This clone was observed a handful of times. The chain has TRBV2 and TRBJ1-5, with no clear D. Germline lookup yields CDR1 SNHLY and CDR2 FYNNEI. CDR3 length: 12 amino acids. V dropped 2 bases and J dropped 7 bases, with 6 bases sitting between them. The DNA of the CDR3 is TGTGCCAGCAGTGAAAGGCCCCAGCCCCAGCATTTT. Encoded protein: CASSERPQPQHF.

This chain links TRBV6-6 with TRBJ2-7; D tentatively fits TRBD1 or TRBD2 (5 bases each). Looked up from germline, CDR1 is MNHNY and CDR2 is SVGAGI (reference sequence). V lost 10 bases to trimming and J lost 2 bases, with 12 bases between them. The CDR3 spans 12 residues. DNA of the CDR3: TGTGCCATCCGGGACGTTACCTACGAGCAGTACTTC. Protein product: CAIRDVTYEQYF.

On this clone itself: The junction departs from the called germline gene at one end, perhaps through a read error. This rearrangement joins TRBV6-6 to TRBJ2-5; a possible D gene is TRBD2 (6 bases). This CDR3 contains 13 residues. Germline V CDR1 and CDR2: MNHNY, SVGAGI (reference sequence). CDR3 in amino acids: CASTVTGGKGTNF. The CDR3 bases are TGTGCCAGCACAGTGACCGGGGGAAAAGGAACAAACTTC.

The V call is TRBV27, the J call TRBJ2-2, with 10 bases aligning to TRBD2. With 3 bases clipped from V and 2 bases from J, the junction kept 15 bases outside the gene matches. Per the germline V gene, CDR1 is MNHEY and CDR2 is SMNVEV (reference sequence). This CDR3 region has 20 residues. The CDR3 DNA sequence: TGTGCCAGCAGTTTTGGGGGTTCTAGCGGGAGAAAAGCCAACACCGGGGAGCTGTTTTTT. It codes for CASSFGGSSGRKANTGELFF.

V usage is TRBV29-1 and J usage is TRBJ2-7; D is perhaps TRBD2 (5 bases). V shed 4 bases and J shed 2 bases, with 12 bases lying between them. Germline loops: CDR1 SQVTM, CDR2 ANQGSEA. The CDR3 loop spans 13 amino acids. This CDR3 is CSVVEGTPYEQYF. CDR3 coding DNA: TGCAGCGTTGTTGAGGGTACTCCCTACGAGCAGTACTTC.

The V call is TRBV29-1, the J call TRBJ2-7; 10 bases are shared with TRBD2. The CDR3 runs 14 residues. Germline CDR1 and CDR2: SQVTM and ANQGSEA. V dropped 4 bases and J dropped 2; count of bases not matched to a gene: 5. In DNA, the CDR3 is TGCAGCGTTGTTGGGACTAGCGTAACCTACGAGCAGTACTTC. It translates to CSVVGTSVTYEQYF.

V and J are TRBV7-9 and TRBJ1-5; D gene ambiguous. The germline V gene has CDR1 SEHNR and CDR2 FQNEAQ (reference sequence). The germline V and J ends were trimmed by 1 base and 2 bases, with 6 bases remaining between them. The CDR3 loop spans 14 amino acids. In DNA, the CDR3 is TGTGCCAGCAGCTTAGGGGAGGGCAATCAGCCCCAGCATTTT. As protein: CASSLGEGNQPQHF.

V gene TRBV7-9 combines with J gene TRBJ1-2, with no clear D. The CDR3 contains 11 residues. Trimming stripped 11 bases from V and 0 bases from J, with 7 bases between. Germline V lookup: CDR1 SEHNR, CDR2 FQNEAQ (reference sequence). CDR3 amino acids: CAGETNYGYTF. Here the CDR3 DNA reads TGTGCCGGGGAAACTAACTATGGCTACACCTTC.

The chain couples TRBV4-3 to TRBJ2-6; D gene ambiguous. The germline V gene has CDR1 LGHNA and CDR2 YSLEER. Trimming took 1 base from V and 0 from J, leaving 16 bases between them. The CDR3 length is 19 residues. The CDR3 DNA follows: TGCGCCAGCAGCCAAGTTCGGGTGCGCAGATACTCTGGGGCCAACGTCCTGACTTTC. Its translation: CASSQVRVRRYSGANVLTF.

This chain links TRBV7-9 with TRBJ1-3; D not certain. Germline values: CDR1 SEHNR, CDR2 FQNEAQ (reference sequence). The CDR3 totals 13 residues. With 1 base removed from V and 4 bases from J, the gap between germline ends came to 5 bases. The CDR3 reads CASSLGGGNTIYF. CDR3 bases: TGTGCCAGCAGCTTAGGGGGAGGAAACACCATATATTTT.

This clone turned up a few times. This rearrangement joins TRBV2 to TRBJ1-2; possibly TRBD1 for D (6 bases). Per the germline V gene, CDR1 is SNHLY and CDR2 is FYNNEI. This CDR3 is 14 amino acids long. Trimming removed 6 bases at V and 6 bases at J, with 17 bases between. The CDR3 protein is CASSASQGIDGYTF. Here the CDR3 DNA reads TGTGCCAGCAGCGCCTCTCAGGGGATAGATGGCTACACCTTC. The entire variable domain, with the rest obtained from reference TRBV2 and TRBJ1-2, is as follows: EPEVTQTPSHQVTQMGQEVILRCVPISNHLYFYWYRQILGQKVEFLVSFYNNEISEKSEIFDDQFSVERPDGSNFTLKIRSTKLEDSAMYFCASSASQGIDGYTFGSGTRLTVV.

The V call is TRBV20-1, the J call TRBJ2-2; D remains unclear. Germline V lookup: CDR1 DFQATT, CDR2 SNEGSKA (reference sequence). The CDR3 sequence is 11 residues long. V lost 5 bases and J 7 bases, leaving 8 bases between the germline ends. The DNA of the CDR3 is TGCAGTGCTTCTAGATTCGGGGAGCTGTTTTTT. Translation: CSASRFGELFF.

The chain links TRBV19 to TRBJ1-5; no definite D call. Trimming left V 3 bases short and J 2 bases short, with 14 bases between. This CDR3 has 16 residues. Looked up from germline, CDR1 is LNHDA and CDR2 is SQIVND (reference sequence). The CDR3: CASSIIGWDGNQPQHF. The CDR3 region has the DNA TGTGCCAGTAGTATCATAGGTTGGGATGGCAATCAGCCCCAGCATTTT.

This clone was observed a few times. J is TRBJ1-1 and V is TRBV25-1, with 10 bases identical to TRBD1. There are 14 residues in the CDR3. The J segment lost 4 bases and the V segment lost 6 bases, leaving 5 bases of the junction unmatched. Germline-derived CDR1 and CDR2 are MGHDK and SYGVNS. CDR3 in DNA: TGTGCCAGCAGCAGACAGGGGGCGATCACTGAAGCTTTCTTT. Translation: CASSRQGAITEAFF.

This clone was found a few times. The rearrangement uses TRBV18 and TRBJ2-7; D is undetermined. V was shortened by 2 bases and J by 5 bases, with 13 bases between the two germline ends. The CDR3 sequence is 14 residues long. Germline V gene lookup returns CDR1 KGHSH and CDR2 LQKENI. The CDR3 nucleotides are TGTGCCAGCTCACCAGTGGCAGGCGGCGACGAGCAGTACTTC. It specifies CASSPVAGGDEQYF.

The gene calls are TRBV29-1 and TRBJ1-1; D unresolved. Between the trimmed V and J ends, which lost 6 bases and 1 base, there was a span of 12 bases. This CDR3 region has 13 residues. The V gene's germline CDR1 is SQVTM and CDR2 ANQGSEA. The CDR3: CSVGGSENTEAFF. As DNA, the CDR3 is TGCAGCGTCGGAGGGTCGGAGAACACTGAAGCTTTCTTT.

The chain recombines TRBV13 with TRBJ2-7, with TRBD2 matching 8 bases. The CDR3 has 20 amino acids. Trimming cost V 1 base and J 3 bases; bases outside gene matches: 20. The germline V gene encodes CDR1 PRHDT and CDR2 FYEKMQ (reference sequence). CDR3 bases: TGTGCCAGCAGCTTAGCCCTTTTAGCGGGGAACCGCCTATTAAACTACGAGCAGTACTTC. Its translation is CASSLALLAGNRLLNYEQYF.

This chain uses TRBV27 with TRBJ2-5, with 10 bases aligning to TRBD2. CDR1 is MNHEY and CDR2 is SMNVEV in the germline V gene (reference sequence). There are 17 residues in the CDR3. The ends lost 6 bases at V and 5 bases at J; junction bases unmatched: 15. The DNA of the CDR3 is TGTGCCAGCAGCTTCCGGAGCGGGAGGGCCGGTAGGGAGACCCAGTACTTC. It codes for CASSFRSGRAGRETQYF.

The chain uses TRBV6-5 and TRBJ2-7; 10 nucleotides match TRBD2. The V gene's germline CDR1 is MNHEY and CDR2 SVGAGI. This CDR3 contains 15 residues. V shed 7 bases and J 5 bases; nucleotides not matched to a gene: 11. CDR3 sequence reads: CASNLGSGRTHEQYF. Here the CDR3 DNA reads TGTGCCAGCAACCTCGGTAGCGGGAGGACCCACGAGCAGTACTTC.

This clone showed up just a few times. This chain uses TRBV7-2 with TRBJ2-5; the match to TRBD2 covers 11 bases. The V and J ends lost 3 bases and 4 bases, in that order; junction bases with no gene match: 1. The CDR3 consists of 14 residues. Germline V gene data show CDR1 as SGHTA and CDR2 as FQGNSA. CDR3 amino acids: CASSFGLAGETQYF. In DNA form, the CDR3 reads TGTGCCAGCAGCTTCGGACTAGCGGGAGAGACCCAGTACTTC.

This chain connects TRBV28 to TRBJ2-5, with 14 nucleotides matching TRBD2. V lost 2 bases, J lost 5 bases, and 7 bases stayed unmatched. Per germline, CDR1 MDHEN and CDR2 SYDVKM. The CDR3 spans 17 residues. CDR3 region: CASSLGTSGRIDETQYF. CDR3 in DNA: TGTGCCAGCAGTTTAGGGACTAGCGGGAGAATAGACGAGACCCAGTACTTC.

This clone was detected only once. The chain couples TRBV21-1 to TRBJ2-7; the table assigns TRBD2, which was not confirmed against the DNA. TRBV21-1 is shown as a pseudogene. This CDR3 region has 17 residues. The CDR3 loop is CASSNRTSGTKAYEQYF. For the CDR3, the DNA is TGTGCCAGCAGCAACCGGACTAGCGGGACTAAGGCTTACGAGCAGTACTTC.

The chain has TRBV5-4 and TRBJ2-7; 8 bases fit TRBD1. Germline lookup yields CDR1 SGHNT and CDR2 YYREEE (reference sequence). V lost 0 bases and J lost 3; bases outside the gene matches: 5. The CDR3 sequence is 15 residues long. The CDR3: CASSLAFDRGYEQYF. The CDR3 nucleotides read TGTGCCAGCAGCTTGGCCTTTGACAGGGGCTACGAGCAGTACTTC.

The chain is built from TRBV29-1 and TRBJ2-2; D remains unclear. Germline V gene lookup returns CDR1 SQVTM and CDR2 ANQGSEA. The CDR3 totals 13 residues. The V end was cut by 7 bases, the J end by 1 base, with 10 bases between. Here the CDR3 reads CSAPEGNTGELFF. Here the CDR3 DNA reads TGCAGCGCCCCAGAAGGGAACACCGGGGAGCTGTTTTTT.